Listed below are T cell receptor beta chains from one sample, sequenced in a study of T cell changes during pregnancy in multiple sclerosis. The assay was immunoSEQ multiplex PCR, and TCRdb's table has in-frame clones only and misses some. This table holds 85,000 to 130,000 clones, approximately 94% found once. Sequences were derived from peripheral blood, sampled before pregnancy. These receptors were collected from a female donor with multiple sclerosis, enrolled in a pregnancy study. Both conserved end residues are part of each CDR3. The order of the fields is CDR3 protein, CDR3 DNA, V gene, D gene, clone size, J gene. A D gene is named only where the DNA matches it firmly. A clone size is listed for some rows: how often the clone was seen (once, few, many), or a class if it is expanded.

CDR3aa: CASSVGRDTDTQYF
CDR3nt: TGTGCCAGCAGTGTGGGGAGAGACACAGATACGCAGTATTTT
v_gene: TRBV6-4
d_gene: -
abundance: -
j_gene: TRBJ2-3

CDR3aa: CASSMTGGAYEQYF
CDR3nt: TGTGCCAGTAGTATGACAGGGGGGGCCTACGAGCAGTACTTC
v_gene: TRBV19
d_gene: TRBD1
abundance: -
j_gene: TRBJ2-7

CDR3aa: CASSMLKGGDYGYTF
CDR3nt: TGTGCCAGTAGTATGTTGAAAGGGGGCGATTATGGCTACACCTTC
v_gene: TRBV19
d_gene: TRBD1
abundance: -
j_gene: TRBJ1-2

CDR3aa: CAWSVLIHYEQYF
CDR3nt: TGTGCCTGGAGTGTCCTAATCCACTACGAGCAGTACTTC
v_gene: TRBV30
d_gene: -
abundance: -
j_gene: TRBJ2-7

CDR3aa: CASSLVRALSTDTQYF
CDR3nt: TGTGCCAGCAGCTTGGTCCGAGCCTTAAGCACAGATACGCAGTATTTT
v_gene: TRBV12-1
d_gene: -
abundance: -
j_gene: TRBJ2-3

CDR3aa: CSAVRDTGELFF
CDR3nt: TGCAGCGCAGTCCGGGACACCGGGGAGCTGTTTTTT
v_gene: TRBV29-1
d_gene: -
abundance: -
j_gene: TRBJ2-2

CDR3aa: CASGSGGSYGYTF
CDR3nt: TGTGCCAGCGGCTCAGGGGGCTCCTATGGCTACACCTTC
v_gene: TRBV9
d_gene: TRBD1
abundance: -
j_gene: TRBJ1-2

CDR3aa: CASTPSGGRAGDTQYF
CDR3nt: TGCGCCAGCACCCCCTCCGGCGGGAGGGCGGGTGATACGCAGTATTTT
v_gene: TRBV5-1
d_gene: TRBD2
abundance: -
j_gene: TRBJ2-3

CDR3aa: CASSQGSRSRLNYGYTF
CDR3nt: TGCGCCAGCAGCCAAGGATCGCGGAGCCGTCTCAACTATGGCTACACCTTC
v_gene: TRBV4-3
d_gene: -
abundance: -
j_gene: TRBJ1-2

CDR3aa: CASSLELSFSYEQYF
CDR3nt: TGTGCCAGCAGCTTAGAACTTTCGTTCTCCTACGAGCAGTACTTC
v_gene: TRBV5-5
d_gene: -
abundance: -
j_gene: TRBJ2-7

CDR3aa: CASGLVLGSLATDTQYF
CDR3nt: TGTGCTAGTGGTTTGGTACTAGGCTCCTTAGCCACAGATACGCAGTATTTT
v_gene: TRBV12-5
d_gene: -
abundance: once
j_gene: TRBJ2-3

CDR3aa: CASSLPGQGAYEQYF
CDR3nt: TGTGCCAGCAGCCTACCGGGACAGGGGGCCTACGAGCAGTACTTC
v_gene: TRBV6-6
d_gene: TRBD1
abundance: -
j_gene: TRBJ2-7

CDR3aa: CASSLGSGELNEQFF
CDR3nt: TGTGCCAGCAGCTTAGGGTCAGGGGAATTGAATGAGCAGTTCTTC
v_gene: TRBV7-9
d_gene: -
abundance: -
j_gene: TRBJ2-1

CDR3aa: CASSLWASGSTDTQYF
CDR3nt: TGTGCCAGCAGCTTATGGGCTAGCGGTAGCACAGATACGCAGTATTTT
v_gene: TRBV7-8
d_gene: TRBD2
abundance: -
j_gene: TRBJ2-3

CDR3aa: CASSIPLYRGRQPQHF
CDR3nt: TGTGCCAGTAGTATTCCCCTTTACAGGGGCCGTCAGCCCCAGCATTTT
v_gene: TRBV19
d_gene: TRBD1
abundance: -
j_gene: TRBJ1-5

CDR3aa: CASSQTGGYYGYTF
CDR3nt: TGTGCCAGCAGTCAGACAGGGGGTTATTATGGCTACACCTTC
v_gene: TRBV2
d_gene: TRBD1
abundance: -
j_gene: TRBJ1-2

CDR3aa: CASSQGLALRETQYF
CDR3nt: TGTGCCAGCAGCCAAGGGCTAGCGCTTCGGGAGACCCAGTACTTC
v_gene: TRBV14
d_gene: -
abundance: once
j_gene: TRBJ2-5

CDR3aa: CASTGPEGIKTYEQYF
CDR3nt: TGTGCCAGCACAGGTCCAGAGGGCATAAAAACCTACGAGCAGTACTTC
v_gene: TRBV7-9
d_gene: -
abundance: -
j_gene: TRBJ2-7

CDR3aa: CASSQTATNEKLFF
CDR3nt: TGTGCCAGCTCACAGACAGCAACTAATGAAAAACTGTTTTTT
v_gene: TRBV18
d_gene: -
abundance: -
j_gene: TRBJ1-4

CDR3aa: CASSSLAEDNEQFF
CDR3nt: TGTGCCAGCAGCTCCCTGGCGGAGGACAATGAGCAGTTCTTC
v_gene: TRBV11-2
d_gene: -
abundance: -
j_gene: TRBJ2-1

CDR3aa: CASSLGAGGVTDTQYF
CDR3nt: TGCGCCAGCAGCTTGGGAGCGGGAGGCGTCACAGATACGCAGTATTTT
v_gene: TRBV5-1
d_gene: TRBD2
abundance: -
j_gene: TRBJ2-3

CDR3aa: CASSRDRASEQYF
CDR3nt: TGTGCCAGCAGTCGGGACAGGGCTAGCGAGCAGTACTTC
v_gene: TRBV6-5
d_gene: TRBD1
abundance: once
j_gene: TRBJ2-7

CDR3aa: CASSPLPREKLFF
CDR3nt: TGCGCCAGCAGCCCCCTGCCCCGGGAAAAACTGTTTTTT
v_gene: TRBV4-1
d_gene: -
abundance: -
j_gene: TRBJ1-4

CDR3aa: CASSLDSGADTQYF
CDR3nt: TGTGCCAGCAGCTTAGACTCAGGGGCGGATACGCAGTATTTT
v_gene: TRBV11-3
d_gene: -
abundance: -
j_gene: TRBJ2-3

CDR3aa: CASSLVAGDHEQYF
CDR3nt: TGTGCCAGCAGCTTAGTAGCGGGAGATCACGAGCAGTACTTC
v_gene: TRBV7-2
d_gene: TRBD2
abundance: -
j_gene: TRBJ2-7

CDR3aa: CASSGASTSAASFYEQYF
CDR3nt: TGCGCCAGCAGCGGGGCGAGTACTAGCGCAGCCTCATTCTACGAGCAGTACTTC
v_gene: TRBV5-1
d_gene: TRBD2
abundance: -
j_gene: TRBJ2-7

CDR3aa: CASSYSTRADTQYF
CDR3nt: TGTGCCAGCAGTTACTCGACTAGGGCAGATACGCAGTATTTT
v_gene: TRBV6-5
d_gene: -
abundance: -
j_gene: TRBJ2-3

CDR3aa: CASSSRQGEYEQYF
CDR3nt: TGTGCCAGCAGCTCTCGACAGGGGGAATACGAGCAGTACTTC
v_gene: TRBV7-6
d_gene: TRBD1
abundance: -
j_gene: TRBJ2-7

CDR3aa: CASSIAGGFYEQYF
CDR3nt: TGTGCCAGTAGTATAGCAGGGGGCTTCTACGAGCAGTACTTC
v_gene: TRBV19
d_gene: TRBD1
abundance: -
j_gene: TRBJ2-7

CDR3aa: CASRSSGRAGYEQYF
CDR3nt: TGTGCCAGCAGGTCTAGCGGGAGGGCAGGCTACGAGCAGTACTTC
v_gene: TRBV11-2
d_gene: TRBD2
abundance: -
j_gene: TRBJ2-7

CDR3aa: CASSLANPREQYF
CDR3nt: TGCGCCAGCAGCTTGGCCAATCCCCGGGAGCAGTACTTC
v_gene: TRBV5-1
d_gene: -
abundance: -
j_gene: TRBJ2-7

CDR3aa: CASSPVGQVQETQYF
CDR3nt: TGTGCCAGCAGCCCCGTTGGACAGGTCCAAGAGACCCAGTACTTC
v_gene: TRBV5-5
d_gene: TRBD1
abundance: -
j_gene: TRBJ2-5

CDR3aa: CASSPSDRGLSGANVLTF
CDR3nt: TGCGCCAGCAGCCCTTCGGACAGGGGATTATCCGGGGCCAACGTCCTGACTTTC
v_gene: TRBV5-1
d_gene: TRBD1
abundance: -
j_gene: TRBJ2-6

CDR3aa: CASSLARGQPAKNIQYF
CDR3nt: TGTGCCAGCAGCTTAGCGAGGGGACAGCCAGCCAAAAACATTCAGTACTTC
v_gene: TRBV7-9
d_gene: TRBD1
abundance: -
j_gene: TRBJ2-4

CDR3aa: CASSLGGQMNTEAFF
CDR3nt: TGTGCCAGCAGTTTAGGAGGACAGATGAACACTGAAGCTTTCTTT
v_gene: TRBV28
d_gene: -
abundance: -
j_gene: TRBJ1-1

CDR3aa: CASAPGGLNYGYTF
CDR3nt: TGTGCCAGCGCACCAGGGGGCTTGAACTATGGCTACACCTTC
v_gene: TRBV25-1
d_gene: TRBD1
abundance: -
j_gene: TRBJ1-2

CDR3aa: CASSFYSSYEQYF
CDR3nt: TGTGCCAGCAGCTTTTACAGTTCCTACGAGCAGTACTTC
v_gene: TRBV7-2
d_gene: -
abundance: -
j_gene: TRBJ2-7

CDR3aa: CASRPTGNLNQPQHF
CDR3nt: TGTGCCAGCAGACCGACAGGGAACCTCAATCAGCCCCAGCATTTT
v_gene: TRBV6-4
d_gene: TRBD1
abundance: -
j_gene: TRBJ1-5

CDR3aa: CASSLGGFSNQPQHF
CDR3nt: TGTGCCAGCAGCTTAGGCGGATTTAGCAATCAGCCCCAGCATTTT
v_gene: TRBV7-2
d_gene: -
abundance: -
j_gene: TRBJ1-5

CDR3aa: CASSTGGRYGYTF
CDR3nt: TGTGCCAGCAGCACCGGGGGACGCTATGGCTACACCTTC
v_gene: TRBV5-6
d_gene: -
abundance: -
j_gene: TRBJ1-2

CDR3aa: CASSDTFRSYNEQFF
CDR3nt: TGTGCCAGCAGTGACACCTTCCGCTCCTACAATGAGCAGTTCTTC
v_gene: TRBV9
d_gene: -
abundance: -
j_gene: TRBJ2-1

CDR3aa: CASSQKPGQGMGAGELFF
CDR3nt: TGTGCCAGCAGCCAAAAGCCGGGACAGGGCATGGGGGCCGGGGAGCTGTTTTTT
v_gene: TRBV4-2
d_gene: TRBD1
abundance: -
j_gene: TRBJ2-2

CDR3aa: CASSLALTGTKNIQYF
CDR3nt: TGTGCCAGCAGCTTGGCCCTGACAGGGACCAAAAACATTCAGTACTTC
v_gene: TRBV5-4
d_gene: TRBD1
abundance: -
j_gene: TRBJ2-4

CDR3aa: CASSIMGQSYEQYF
CDR3nt: TGTGCCAGTAGTATAATGGGACAGAGCTACGAGCAGTACTTC
v_gene: TRBV19
d_gene: TRBD1
abundance: -
j_gene: TRBJ2-7

CDR3aa: CASSSGTGAYEQYF
CDR3nt: TGCGCCAGCAGCTCGGGGACAGGGGCCTACGAGCAGTACTTC
v_gene: TRBV5-1
d_gene: TRBD1
abundance: -
j_gene: TRBJ2-7

CDR3aa: CASRALYEQYF
CDR3nt: TGTGCCAGCAGGGCCCTCTACGAGCAGTACTTC
v_gene: TRBV2
d_gene: -
abundance: -
j_gene: TRBJ2-7

CDR3aa: CASSLRGTSGIQNIQYF
CDR3nt: TGTGCCAGCAGCTTACGCGGGACTAGCGGGATCCAAAACATTCAGTACTTC
v_gene: TRBV7-2
d_gene: TRBD2
abundance: -
j_gene: TRBJ2-4

CDR3aa: CASSGHPGTGIQETQYF
CDR3nt: TGTGCCAGCAGCGGACACCCCGGGACAGGGATTCAAGAGACCCAGTACTTC
v_gene: TRBV5-5
d_gene: TRBD1
abundance: -
j_gene: TRBJ2-5

CDR3aa: CASMTGFTYNEQFF
CDR3nt: TGCGCCAGCATGACAGGGTTCACCTACAATGAGCAGTTCTTC
v_gene: TRBV5-1
d_gene: TRBD1
abundance: -
j_gene: TRBJ2-1

CDR3aa: CSAMTGGDTEAFF
CDR3nt: TGCAGCGCCATGACAGGGGGGGACACTGAAGCTTTCTTT
v_gene: TRBV29-1
d_gene: TRBD1
abundance: -
j_gene: TRBJ1-1

CDR3aa: CASSPLQGAGETQYF
CDR3nt: TGTGCCAGCTCACCACTACAGGGGGCCGGGGAGACCCAGTACTTC
v_gene: TRBV18
d_gene: TRBD1
abundance: -
j_gene: TRBJ2-5

CDR3aa: CASSQDSRTGSKNIQYF
CDR3nt: TGTGCCAGCAGCCAAGATTCAAGGACAGGGAGCAAAAACATTCAGTACTTC
v_gene: TRBV4-2
d_gene: TRBD1
abundance: once
j_gene: TRBJ2-4